This T cell receptor (beta chain) emerged from a study of blood T cell repertoires in COVID-19. Study in general: Researchers got acute and convalescent COVID-19 samples from the United States, Italy and Spain. Sample material is recorded as cDNA or gDNA derived from T cells, B-cell-depleted T cells, or PBMCs.

Authors' processing steps: Amplification from reference gene primers served as the basis for estimated nucleated cell counts. The assay was immunoSEQ multiplex PCR, and TCRdb's table has in-frame clones only and misses some. Clone size and V and J calls were adopted from that table, with D and trimming inferred from the DNA. This table holds under 250,000 clones, around 80% found once. V lost 0 bases to trimming and J lost 4 bases, with 4 bases between them. The CDR3 runs 13 residues. Details on this clone: Distinct nucleotide sequences in the sample also encode this CDR3.

Sequencing was done on a sample of peripheral blood. The TCR comes from an older woman with acute or convalescent COVID-19. The chain recombines TRBV12-3 or TRBV12-4 with TRBJ1-5; D is uncertain. The CDR3 DNA follows: TGTGCCAGCAGTTTAGCCGAGAATCAGCCCCAGCATTTT. Translated: CASSLAENQPQHF.